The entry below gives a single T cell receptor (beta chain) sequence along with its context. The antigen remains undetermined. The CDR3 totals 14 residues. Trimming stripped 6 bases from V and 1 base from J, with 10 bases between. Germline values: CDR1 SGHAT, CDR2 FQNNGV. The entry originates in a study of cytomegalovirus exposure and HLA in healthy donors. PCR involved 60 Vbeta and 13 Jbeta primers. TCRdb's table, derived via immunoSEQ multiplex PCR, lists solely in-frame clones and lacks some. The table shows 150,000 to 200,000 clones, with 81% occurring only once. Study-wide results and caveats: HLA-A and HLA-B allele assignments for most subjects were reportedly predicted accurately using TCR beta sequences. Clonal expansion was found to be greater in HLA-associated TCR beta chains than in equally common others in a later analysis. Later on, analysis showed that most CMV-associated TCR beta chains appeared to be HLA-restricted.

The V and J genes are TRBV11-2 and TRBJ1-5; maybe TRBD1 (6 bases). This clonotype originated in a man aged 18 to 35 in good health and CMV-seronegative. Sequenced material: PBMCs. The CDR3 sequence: CASSTGLSNQPQHF. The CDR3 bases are TGTGCCAGCAGTACAGGGTTGAGCAATCAGCCCCAGCATTTT.